This TCR beta chain was recovered during a study of blood T cell repertoires in COVID-19. Study-wide background: From the United States, Italy and Spain came samples of acute and convalescent COVID-19.

This CDR3 comprises 17 residues. The V and J ends lost 0 bases and 0 bases respectively, with 12 bases between them. Germline assignment: CDR1 LGHDT and CDR2 YNNKEL (reference sequence). Source study methods: It was from reference gene primer amplification that nucleated cell counts were estimated. Clones were read by immunoSEQ multiplex PCR, and TCRdb kept only the in-frame ones, dropping some. The V and J calls and clone size were taken over from that table, and D and trimming were inferred from the DNA. The table lists roughly 250,000 clones, about four fifths of them singletons. The sequenced material came from peripheral blood. This chain connects TRBV3-1 (or the pseudogene TRBV3-2) to TRBJ1-5; D is unclear. The TCR originated in a man in his forties or fifties with active or convalescent COVID-19. CDR3 in amino acids: CASSQEPGSGSNQPQHF. The CDR3, as DNA: TGTGCCAGCAGCCAAGAACCCGGGTCGGGTAGCAATCAGCCCCAGCATTTT.